The 21 T cell receptor beta chains below were found in one sample sequenced in a study of CD8+ T cells in alopecia areata. Sequencing used cDNA as its template, made by extracting RNA and reverse transcribing it. Assay used: immunoSEQ multiplex PCR; TCRdb lists only in-frame clones, some missing. Of 150,000 to 200,000 clones in the sample, roughly 60% were seen once. This sample's treatment: oral pan-JAK inhibitor, 5-10 mg twice daily. Sequencing used CD4+ T cells sorted from blood, obtained at week 24, from a patient treated with tofacitinib. All receptors come from a human donor with alopecia areata.

V gene TRBV5-6 combines with J gene TRBJ1-2, with 7 bases aligning to TRBD1. Per germline, CDR1 SGHDT and CDR2 YYEEEE. The ends lost 2 bases at V and 4 bases at J; junction bases unmatched: 5. The CDR3 has 14 residues. DNA of the CDR3: TGTGCCAGCAGCTTAGTGGACAGGCCCTATGGCTACACCTTC. The encoded protein is CASSLVDRPYGYTF.

This sequence joins TRBV19 and TRBJ1-5; 9 bases fit TRBD1. After removal of 8 bases from V and 5 bases from J, the junction contained 7 bases not matched to a gene. The CDR3 contains 14 residues. Looked up from germline, CDR1 is LNHDA and CDR2 is SQIVND (reference sequence). CDR3 sequence: CASQRTGEHQPQHF. CDR3 nucleotides: TGTGCCAGTCAAAGGACAGGGGAACATCAGCCCCAGCATTTT.

This clone was detected only a few times. The chain employs TRBV30 and TRBJ1-2, with D unresolved. The CDR3 sequence is 13 residues long. V was pared by 0 bases and J by 8 bases, with 13 bases between. Per germline, CDR1 GTSNPN and CDR2 SVGIG (reference sequence). The DNA for the CDR3 is TGTGCCTGGAGTGTACAAGCAGGAGTAGGCTACACCTTC. Its translation: CAWSVQAGVGYTF.

The chain couples TRBV11-1 to TRBJ2-2; D not certain. There are 16 residues in the CDR3. Between the trimmed V and J ends, which lost 1 base and 3 bases, there was a span of 12 bases. The germline CDR1 and CDR2 sequences are SGHAT and FQDESV (reference sequence). For the CDR3, the DNA is TGTGCCAGCAGCTTAGGCTCACGAGTGGACACCGGGGAGCTGTTTTTT. Protein product: CASSLGSRVDTGELFF.

The sample holds a few counts of this clone. The chain carries TRBV7-9 and TRBJ1-2; D is undetermined. Trimming stripped 1 base from V and 1 base from J, with 10 bases between. Germline V gene data show CDR1 as SEHNR and CDR2 as FQNEAQ (reference sequence). This CDR3 is 15 amino acids long. CDR3 residues: CASSLVQINNYGYTF. The CDR3 DNA reads TGTGCCAGCAGCTTAGTTCAGATTAATAACTATGGCTACACCTTC. The whole variable domain, filled in from reference TRBV7-9 and TRBJ1-2, reads DTGVSQNPRHKITKRGQNVTFRCDPISEHNRLYWYRQTLGQGPEFLTYFQNEAQLEKSRLLSDRFSAERPKGSFSTLEIQRTEQGDSAMYLCASSLVQINNYGYTFGSGTRLTVV.

The rearrangement links TRBV7-2 to TRBJ1-5; D is perhaps TRBD1 (5 bases). The CDR3 is 13 residues long. Germline V gene sequence: CDR1 SGHTA, CDR2 FQGNSA. With 6 bases removed from V and 6 bases from J, the gap between germline ends came to 12 bases. The chain's CDR3 is CASRTGLAQPQHF. The CDR3 region has the DNA TGTGCCAGCAGAACAGGTCTTGCTCAGCCCCAGCATTTT.

This clone has a single count. The chain links TRBV25-1 to TRBJ2-7; 7 positions agree with TRBD1. V shed 4 bases, J shed 4 bases, and the junction held 4 bases outside the gene matches. Germline V gene sequence: CDR1 MGHDK, CDR2 SYGVNS. The CDR3 loop spans 13 amino acids. Here the CDR3 DNA reads TGTGCCAGCAGTGCAGGGGGAGAGTACGAGCAGTACTTC. As protein: CASSAGGEYEQYF.

This clone turned up a few times. The rearrangement uses TRBV5-1 and TRBJ1-2; D not certain. Deletions cut 4 bases from V and 7 bases from J, with 17 bases between. Germline CDR1 and CDR2: SGHRS and YFSETQ. The CDR3 is 14 residues long. CDR3 DNA sequence: TGCGCCAGCAGCGAGGCTACCGCTAGCGGTGGCTACACCTTC. Protein: CASSEATASGGYTF.

This chain joins TRBV5-1 and TRBJ2-3, with D hard to call. Looked up from germline, CDR1 is SGHRS and CDR2 is YFSETQ. V lost 2 bases, J lost 0 bases, and 4 bases lay in between. This CDR3 region has 13 residues. The CDR3 DNA reads TGCGCCAGCAGCTTAGAAAGCACAGATACGCAGTATTTT. This codes for CASSLESTDTQYF.

This clone was observed at least ten times. V is TRBV19 and J is TRBJ2-5; 8 nucleotides align to TRBD2. The CDR3 is 14 amino acids. The V segment lost 8 bases and the J segment 6 bases; nucleotides outside the gene matches: 11. CDR1 is LNHDA and CDR2 is SQIVND in the germline V gene (reference sequence). The CDR3 loop is CASPKGLAVKTQYF. In nucleotides, the CDR3 is TGTGCCAGTCCGAAAGGACTAGCTGTTAAGACCCAGTACTTC. Based on the CDR3 plus reference TRBV19 and TRBJ2-5, the full variable domain is DGGITQSPKYLFRKEGQNVTLSCEQNLNHDAMYWYRQDPGQGLRLIYYSQIVNDFQKGDIAEGYSVSREKKESFPLTVTSAQKNPTAFYLCASPKGLAVKTQYFGPGTRLLVL.

This clone turned up a few times. This chain uses TRBV28 with TRBJ2-4; TRBD1 matches 9 bases. The ends lost 3 bases at V and 1 base at J; junction bases unmatched: 4. The CDR3 contains 16 residues. Per germline, CDR1 MDHEN and CDR2 SYDVKM. This chain's CDR3 is CASSLPGTGAKNIQYF. The CDR3 nucleotides are TGTGCCAGCAGTTTGCCCGGGACAGGGGCCAAAAACATTCAGTACTTC. The whole variable domain, filled in from reference TRBV28 and TRBJ2-4, reads DVKVTQSSRYLVKRTGEKVFLECVQDMDHENMFWYRQDPGLGLRLIYFSYDVKMKEKGDIPEGYSVSREKKERFSLILESASTNQTSMYLCASSLPGTGAKNIQYFGAGTRLSVL.

The chain links TRBV29-1 to TRBJ1-6; D remains ambiguous. Between the trimmed V and J ends, which lost 5 bases and 6 bases, there was a span of 11 bases. Germline assignment: CDR1 SQVTM and CDR2 ANQGSEA. The CDR3 is 13 residues long. The CDR3 region has the DNA TGCAGCGTTCAAAGGGAAAGTAATTCACCCCTCCACTTT. Translation: CSVQRESNSPLHF.

As to this clone: Other DNA sequences within the sample encode an identical CDR3. The chain has TRBV30 and TRBJ1-1; D gene ambiguous. Per the germline V gene, CDR1 is GTSNPN and CDR2 is SVGIG (reference sequence). The CDR3 runs 12 residues. Trimming left V 2 bases short and J 2 bases short, with 6 bases between. The CDR3 nucleotides are TGTGCCTGGAGTATGGGTAACACTGAAGCTTTCTTT. The encoded protein is CAWSMGNTEAFF.

This clone was counted only a few times. The V and J genes are TRBV30 and TRBJ2-3, with D possibly matching TRBD1 (6 bases). Trimming cost V 5 bases and J 7 bases, with 13 bases left between them. Germline values: CDR1 GTSNPN, CDR2 SVGIG (reference sequence). This CDR3 has 12 amino acids. In nucleotides, the CDR3 is TGTGCCTGGGATGACAGGTGGCATACGCAGTATTTT. Translated, it gives CAWDDRWHTQYF. Supplemented by reference TRBV30 and TRBJ2-3, the full variable domain reads SQTIHQWPATLVQPVGSPLSLECTVEGTSNPNLYWYRQAAGRGLQLLFYSVGIGQISSEVPQNLSASRPQDRQFILSSKKLLLSDSGFYLCAWDDRWHTQYFGPGTRLTVL.

This clone showed up just a few times. The chain uses TRBV4-3 and TRBJ1-4, with 8 bases lining up with TRBD1. The junction had 5 bases not matched to a gene; V was cut back by 0 bases and J by 8 bases. There are 15 residues in the CDR3. CDR1 is LGHNA and CDR2 is YSLEER in the germline V gene. The CDR3 loop is CASSQDTGQGEKLFF. In nucleotides, the CDR3 is TGCGCCAGCAGCCAAGATACCGGACAGGGCGAAAAACTGTTTTTT.

V usage is TRBV4-2 and J usage is TRBJ2-6; D possibly corresponds to TRBD2 (6 bases). CDR1 is LGHNA and CDR2 is YNFKEQ in the germline V gene. CDR3 length: 21 residues. The V end lost 4 bases, the J end lost 3 bases, and 28 bases lay between the germline ends. The CDR3 nucleotides are TGTGCCAGCAGCCGGCCTAGGGGAGGCAGGGACTTAATGAGTGGGGCCAACGTCCTGACTTTC. Its translation is CASSRPRGGRDLMSGANVLTF.

The rearrangement joins TRBV5-6 to TRBJ1-1; unclear D gene. This CDR3 contains 14 residues. V lost 6 bases and J 0 bases, leaving 12 bases between the germline ends. Germline V gene sequence: CDR1 SGHDT, CDR2 YYEEEE. CDR3 protein: CASTSVNMNTEAFF. The CDR3 DNA follows: TGTGCCAGCACTTCGGTGAACATGAACACTGAAGCTTTCTTT. Full variable domain (remainder filled in from reference TRBV5-6 and TRBJ1-1): DAGVTQSPTHLIKTRGQQVTLRCSPKSGHDTVSWYQQALGQGPQFIFQYYEEEERQRGNFPDRFSGHQFPNYSSELNVNALLLGDSALYLCASTSVNMNTEAFFGQGTRLTVV.

This clone was seen only a few times. J is TRBJ1-2 and V is TRBV7-2; D uncertain. CDR1 SGHTA and CDR2 FQGNSA come from the germline V gene. Trimming cost V 5 bases and J 8 bases, with 18 bases left between them. There are 14 residues in the CDR3. This chain's CDR3 is CASSPGMEMRGYTF. CDR3 nucleotide sequence: TGTGCCAGCAGCCCTGGGATGGAAATGCGGGGCTACACCTTC.

Remarks on this clone: This CDR3 is also generated by other DNA sequences in the sample. The CDR3 nucleotides read TGTGCCAGCACAGGGAACTATGGCTACACCTTC. Its translation: CASTGNYGYTF. The chain has TRBV25-1 and TRBJ1-2, with D possibly matching TRBD1 (5 bases). Germline V lookup: CDR1 MGHDK, CDR2 SYGVNS. V lost 7 bases and J lost 2, with 5 bases in between. This CDR3 comprises 11 residues.

This chain connects TRBV5-5 to TRBJ1-2; D is ambiguous. This CDR3 contains 14 residues. Germline V gene lookup returns CDR1 SGHKS and CDR2 YYEKEE (reference sequence). V was clipped by 0 bases and J by 4 bases, with 10 bases between them. CDR3 amino acids: CASSLDHGAYGYTF. In DNA form, the CDR3 reads TGTGCCAGCAGCTTGGATCACGGAGCCTATGGCTACACCTTC.

The table lists this clone with a count of one. The CDR3: CSVQTEEQFF. Written as DNA, the CDR3 is TGCAGCGTCCAAACTGAGGAGCAGTTCTTC. The chain has TRBV29-1 and TRBJ2-1; no firm D call. The germline gives CDR1 SQVTM, CDR2 ANQGSEA. The CDR3 totals 10 residues. The V end lost 6 bases, the J end lost 10 bases, and 10 bases lay between the germline ends.